The 9 T cell receptor beta chains presented below share a single source sample, sequenced in a study of blood T cell repertoires in COVID-19. The table came from immunoSEQ multiplex PCR; TCRdb's copy has only in-frame clones and leaves some out. Among under 400,000 clones listed, around 87% were seen once. Specimen: PBMCs or T cells enriched from blood (not recorded which). The receptors come from a man between 35 and 55 years old in a cohort exposed to, infected with or recovered from COVID-19 (not recorded which).

This chain joins TRBV5-1 and TRBJ1-2; 8 nucleotides line up with TRBD1. Germline values: CDR1 SGHRS, CDR2 YFSETQ. The CDR3 is made up of 14 amino acids. With 0 bases clipped from V and 7 bases from J, the junction kept 5 bases outside the gene matches. The CDR3 sequence: CASSLGDRTGGYTF. The CDR3, as DNA: TGCGCCAGCAGCTTGGGGGACAGGACAGGTGGCTACACCTTC.

This chain links TRBV19 with TRBJ1-5; TRBD1 aligns across 9 bases. J gave up 5 bases and V 3 bases, and 5 bases lay outside the gene matches. The length of the CDR3 is 15 residues. CDR1 LNHDA and CDR2 SQIVND come from the germline V gene (reference sequence). The CDR3 here is CASSMSRTGDQPQHF. The CDR3 coding sequence is TGTGCCAGTAGTATGTCCCGGACAGGGGATCAGCCCCAGCATTTT. Full variable domain (rest looked up from reference TRBV19 and TRBJ1-5): DGGITQSPKYLFRKEGQNVTLSCEQNLNHDAMYWYRQDPGQGLRLIYYSQIVNDFQKGDIAEGYSVSREKKESFPLTVTSAQKNPTAFYLCASSMSRTGDQPQHFGDGTRLSIL.

This clone was seen only once. The chain recombines TRBV6-5 with TRBJ2-1; TRBD2 aligns across 8 bases. This CDR3 contains 14 residues. The V gene end was trimmed by 6 bases and the J gene end by 8 bases; junction bases not matched to a gene: 9. Germline V gene sequence: CDR1 MNHEY, CDR2 SVGAGI. The CDR3: CASRRLAGGDEQFF. The DNA for the CDR3 is TGTGCCAGCAGAAGACTAGCCGGGGGGGATGAGCAGTTCTTC.

The chain joins TRBV9 to TRBJ2-2, with 13 bases identical to TRBD2. This CDR3 is 16 amino acids long. Trimming removed 4 bases from V and 6 bases from J; junction bases left unmatched: 6. Germline V gene data show CDR1 as SGDLS and CDR2 as YYNGEE. CDR3 protein: CASSFGLAGESGELFF. CDR3 nucleotide sequence: TGTGCCAGCAGCTTCGGACTAGCGGGAGAGTCCGGGGAGCTGTTTTTT.

V usage is TRBV7-6 and J usage is TRBJ2-7; a possible D gene is TRBD2 (5 bases). Trimming took 5 bases from V and 2 from J, leaving 19 bases between them. Germline CDR1 SGHVS, CDR2 FNYEAQ. This CDR3 has 16 amino acids. CDR3 amino acids: CASSPTRTGTPYEQYF. In DNA, the CDR3 is TGTGCCAGCAGCCCCACGAGGACGGGAACTCCCTACGAGCAGTACTTC. The whole variable domain, remainder taken from reference TRBV7-6 and TRBJ2-7, is GAGVSQSPRYKVTKRGQDVALRCDPISGHVSLYWYRQALGQGPEFLTYFNYEAQQDKSGLPNDRFSAERPEGSISTLTIQRTEQRDSAMYRCASSPTRTGTPYEQYFGPGTRLTVT.

The CDR3 region has the DNA TGTGCCAGCACGGTAGCGGTAAACACAGATACGCAGTATTTT. Translating it yields CASTVAVNTDTQYF. The rearrangement uses TRBV6-5 and TRBJ2-3; D might be TRBD2 (6 bases). The CDR3 length is 14 residues. CDR1 and CDR2 from the germline V gene are MNHEY and SVGAGI. Trimming removed 7 bases at V and 2 bases at J, with 13 bases between.

This chain joins TRBV4-2 and TRBJ2-2, with 13 bases aligning to TRBD2. After removal of 4 bases from V and 3 bases from J, the junction contained 11 bases not matched to a gene. Germline lookup yields CDR1 LGHNA and CDR2 YNFKEQ. The length of the CDR3 is 19 residues. The CDR3 bases are TGTGCCAGCAGCCCTGGGACTAGCGGGAATGTCAAATACACCGGGGAGCTGTTTTTT. It translates to CASSPGTSGNVKYTGELFF.

The gene calls are TRBV14 and TRBJ2-3, with 7 nucleotides matching TRBD2. J gave up 5 bases and V 1 base, and 3 bases lay outside the gene matches. In germline, CDR1 is SGHDN, CDR2 FVKESK. This CDR3 comprises 14 residues. The CDR3: CASSQAGGRDTQYF. In nucleotides, the CDR3 is TGTGCCAGCAGCCAAGCGGGGGGAAGAGATACGCAGTATTTT.

The V gene is TRBV24-1, the J gene TRBJ2-2, with D perhaps matching TRBD1 (6 bases). Trimming took off 7 bases at V and 1 base at J, with 6 bases between the two ends. The CDR3 is made up of 13 amino acids. Germline assignment: CDR1 KGHDR and CDR2 SFDVKD. The CDR3 bases are TGTGCCACCAGGGACAGGAACACCGGGGAGCTGTTTTTT. Translation gives CATRDRNTGELFF.